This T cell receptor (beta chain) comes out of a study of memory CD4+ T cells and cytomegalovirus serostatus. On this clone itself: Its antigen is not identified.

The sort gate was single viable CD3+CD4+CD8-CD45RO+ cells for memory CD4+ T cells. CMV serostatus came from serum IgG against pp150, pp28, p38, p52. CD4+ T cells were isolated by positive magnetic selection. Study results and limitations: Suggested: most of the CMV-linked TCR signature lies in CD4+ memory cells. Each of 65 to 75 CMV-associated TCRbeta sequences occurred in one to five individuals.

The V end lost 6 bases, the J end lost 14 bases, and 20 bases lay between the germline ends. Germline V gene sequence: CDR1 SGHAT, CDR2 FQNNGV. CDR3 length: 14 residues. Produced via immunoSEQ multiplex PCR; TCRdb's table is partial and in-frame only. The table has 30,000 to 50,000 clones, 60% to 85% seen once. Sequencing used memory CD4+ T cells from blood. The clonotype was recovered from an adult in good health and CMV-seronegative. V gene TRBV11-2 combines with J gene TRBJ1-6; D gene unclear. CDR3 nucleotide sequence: TGTGCCAGCAGAACCGACTACCGGAGCTTGACCCTCCACTTT. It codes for CASRTDYRSLTLHF.